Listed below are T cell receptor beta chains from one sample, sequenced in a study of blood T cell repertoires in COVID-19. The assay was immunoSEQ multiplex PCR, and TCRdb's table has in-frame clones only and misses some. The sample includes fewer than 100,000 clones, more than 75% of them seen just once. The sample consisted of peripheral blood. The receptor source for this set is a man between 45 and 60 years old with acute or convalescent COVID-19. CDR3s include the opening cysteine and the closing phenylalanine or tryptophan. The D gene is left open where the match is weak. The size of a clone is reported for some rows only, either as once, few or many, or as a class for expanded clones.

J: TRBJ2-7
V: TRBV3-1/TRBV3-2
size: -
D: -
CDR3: CASSPHGERPSYEQYF
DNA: TGTGCCAGCAGCCCCCACGGGGAGCGGCCCTCCTACGAGCAGTACTTC

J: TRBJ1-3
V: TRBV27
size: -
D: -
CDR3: CASRLLSSGNTIYF
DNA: TGTGCCAGCAGGTTGTTGAGCTCTGGAAACACCATATATTTT

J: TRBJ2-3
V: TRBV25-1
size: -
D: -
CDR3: CASSESGRGTDTQYF
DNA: TGTGCCAGCAGTGAATCCGGCAGGGGCACAGATACGCAGTATTTT

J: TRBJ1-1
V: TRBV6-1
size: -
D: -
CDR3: CASSENPVITEAFF
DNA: TGTGCCAGCAGTGAAAACCCGGTCATCACTGAAGCTTTCTTT

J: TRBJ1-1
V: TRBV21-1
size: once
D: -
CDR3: CASTSRDRGELNTEAFF
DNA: TGTGCCAGCACCTCCCGGGACAGGGGGGAGTTGAACACTGAAGCTTTCTTT

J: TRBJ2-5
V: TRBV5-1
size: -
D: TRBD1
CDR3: CASSPGTEETQYF
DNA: TGCGCCAGCAGCCCCGGGACAGAAGAGACCCAGTACTTC

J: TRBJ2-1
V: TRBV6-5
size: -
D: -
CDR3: CASSYSPRVHNEQFF
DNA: TGTGCCAGCAGTTACTCCCCCAGGGTTCACAATGAGCAGTTCTTC

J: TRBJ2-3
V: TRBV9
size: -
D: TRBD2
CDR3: CASSVSSGSTDTQYF
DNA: TGTGCCAGCAGCGTATCCAGCGGGAGTACAGATACGCAGTATTTT

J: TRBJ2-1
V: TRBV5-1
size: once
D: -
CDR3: CASKADSGSSYNEQFF
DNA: TGCGCCAGCAAAGCGGACAGTGGGAGCTCCTACAATGAGCAGTTCTTC

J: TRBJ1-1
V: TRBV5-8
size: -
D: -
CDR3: CASSLSGRGLNTEAFF
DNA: TGTGCCAGCAGCTTGTCTGGAAGGGGCTTGAACACTGAAGCTTTCTTT

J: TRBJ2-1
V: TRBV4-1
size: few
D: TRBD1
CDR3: CASSQDRGPYNEQFF
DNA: TGCGCCAGCAGCCAAGACAGGGGGCCCTACAATGAGCAGTTCTTC

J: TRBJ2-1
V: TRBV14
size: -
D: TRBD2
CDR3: CASSQSSGHYNEQFF
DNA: TGTGCCAGCAGCCAAAGTAGCGGGCACTACAATGAGCAGTTCTTC

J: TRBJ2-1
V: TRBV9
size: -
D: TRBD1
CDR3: CASSGLRDRGLNEQFF
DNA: TGTGCCAGCAGCGGACTCCGGGACAGGGGGCTTAATGAGCAGTTCTTC

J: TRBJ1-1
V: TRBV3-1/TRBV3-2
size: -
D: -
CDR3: CASSSGAEAFF
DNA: TGTGCCAGCAGCTCAGGGGCTGAAGCTTTCTTT

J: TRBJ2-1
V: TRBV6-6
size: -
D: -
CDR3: CASSSGDSYNEQFF
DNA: TGTGCCAGCAGTTCCGGGGACTCCTACAATGAGCAGTTCTTC

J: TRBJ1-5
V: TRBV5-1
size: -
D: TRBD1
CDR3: CASSLGDSSNQPQHF
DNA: TGCGCCAGCAGCTTAGGGGACAGTAGCAATCAGCCCCAGCATTTT

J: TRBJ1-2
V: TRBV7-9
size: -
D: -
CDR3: CASSLESGYDGYTF
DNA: TGTGCCAGCAGCTTAGAGTCAGGGTATGATGGCTACACCTTC